This T cell receptor beta chain was sequenced in a study of neurological immune-mediated disorders. Study outcomes and limitations: The greatest degree of TCR clonal expansion was observed in HTLV-1-associated myelopathy, with the lowest in multiple sclerosis, below that of healthy controls. The multiple sclerosis repertoire cluster showed no association with any clinical or MRI feature. The authors stated that larger cohorts are needed.

In its sample, this clonotype was seen many times. The antigen remains undetermined. Looked up from germline, CDR1 is SGDLS and CDR2 is YYNGEE. The V end lost 0 bases, the J end lost 4 bases, and 26 bases lay between the germline ends. The CDR3 totals 20 residues. Every sequencing run gave over 200 million TCR-beta sequences, taken from 15-18 subjects. TCRdb recomputed calls from the 5' RACE reads with MiXCR, one row per CDR3 protein. This table holds about 41,000 distinct CDR3 sequences, about 2.5% found once. This sequence originates from a man aged 25-45 years with multiple sclerosis. The chain uses TRBV9 and TRBJ2-1; the D gene could be TRBD1 or TRBD2 (5 bases each). The sample was PBMCs. In DNA form, the CDR3 reads TGTGCCAGCAGCGTAGTTTTCGGATTCCGAACGGGACGGAGGTACAATGAGCAGTTCTTC. Translating gives CASSVVFGFRTGRRYNEQFF. The full variable domain, with the rest looked up from reference TRBV9 and TRBJ2-1, is DSGVTQTPKHLITATGQRVTLRCSPRSGDLSVYWYQQSLDQGLQFLIQYYNGEERAKGNILERFSAQQFPDLHSELNLSSLELGDSALYFCASSVVFGFRTGRRYNEQFFGPGTRLTVL.